This is a list of T cell receptor beta chains from one sample in a study of blood T cell repertoires in COVID-19. TCRdb keeps only in-frame clones here, not all; method: immunoSEQ multiplex PCR. The sample lists roughly 110,000 clones; approximately 80% were seen once. The specimen sequenced was peripheral blood. Receptor source: a woman in her sixties with acute or convalescent COVID-19. Each CDR3 is given with its conserved first and last residue. Clone size is not always given. Where it is, it says once, few, many or a class for expanded clones.

J gene,clone size,V gene,CDR3 length,CDR3 protein
TRBJ2-3,-,TRBV7-9,15,CASSPGTGSTDTQYF
TRBJ1-1,-,TRBV3-1/TRBV3-2,13,CASSPTGDSEAFF
TRBJ2-2,-,TRBV3-1/TRBV3-2,17,CASSQGVLAVNTGELFF
TRBJ1-3,-,TRBV25-1,16,CASSPLGQSSGNTIYF
TRBJ2-2,-,TRBV9,17,CASSAQDRVENTGELFF
TRBJ2-2,-,TRBV9,17,CASSVAASGINTGELFF
TRBJ1-2,-,TRBV5-6,13,CASSLDRYYGYTF
TRBJ1-2,-,TRBV7-2,15,CASSLDQGANYGYTF
TRBJ2-5,-,TRBV4-2,16,CASSQDGLAGEETQYF
TRBJ2-7,-,TRBV27,15,CASSRAGTSSYEQYF
TRBJ1-5,-,TRBV18,15,CASSPSRQSNQPQHF
TRBJ2-1,-,TRBV3-1/TRBV3-2,12,CASSHRDSEQFF
TRBJ2-5,-,TRBV9,15,CASSVAGTEEETQYF
TRBJ2-2,-,TRBV2,15,CASGGASFNTGELFF
TRBJ2-1,once,TRBV6-2/TRBV6-3,15,CASSLPRTSGAQQFF
TRBJ1-5,-,TRBV27,17,CASSFGTRGRLGQPQHF
TRBJ1-4,-,TRBV28,16,CASSIGVLATNEKLFF
TRBJ2-7,-,TRBV30,14,CAWSTGTGSYEQYF
TRBJ2-3,-,TRBV18,17,CASSPPVVAGSTDTQYF
TRBJ1-5,-,TRBV6-1,19,CASSARRVRGGSSNQPQHF
TRBJ2-5,-,TRBV28,16,CASRLRTSGGKETQYF
TRBJ1-2,once,TRBV28,15,CASSSRDSQNYGYTF
TRBJ1-1,once,TRBV18,13,CASSPPWNTEAFF
TRBJ2-2,once,TRBV12-5,16,CASQNRGQLITGELFF
TRBJ2-5,-,TRBV20-1,15,CSASPSGRVVETQYF
TRBJ2-5,-,TRBV28,14,CASSKTGSQETQYF
TRBJ2-5,-,TRBV2,16,CASSAAVGTSVETQYF
TRBJ2-1,-,TRBV6-1,15,CASSEVTGVYNEQFF
TRBJ2-7,-,TRBV5-1,14,CASSFQGSSYEQYF
TRBJ2-3,-,TRBV4-1,15,CASRRAGGSTDTQYF
TRBJ1-2,-,TRBV15,14,CATSGKWGDYGYTF
TRBJ1-2,-,TRBV18,14,CASSPGQSDYGYTF
TRBJ2-2,-,TRBV2,15,CASSEHSGRSGELFF
TRBJ1-1,few,TRBV2,15,CASSEQVVMNTEAFF
TRBJ2-7,-,TRBV18,14,CASSPGLVNYEQYF
TRBJ2-1,-,TRBV7-2,15,CASSADRGLYNEQFF
TRBJ2-1,-,TRBV5-1,14,CASSLGEAYNEQFF
TRBJ1-6,-,TRBV19,15,CASSGIGGRDSPLHF
TRBJ1-4,-,TRBV19,15,CASSFFDRADEKLFF
TRBJ2-7,-,TRBV30,14,CAWGGGLSSYEQYF
TRBJ2-7,-,TRBV6-5,13,CASSPGIQYEQYF
TRBJ2-1,once,TRBV5-8,16,CASSEHPGGAGNEQFF
TRBJ2-3,-,TRBV6-5,14,CASNKGWTGDTQYF
TRBJ1-6,-,TRBV5-1,15,CASSLDGTGDSPLHF
TRBJ2-3,-,TRBV7-9,16,CASSPNGLAVSDTQYF
TRBJ2-2,-,TRBV5-1,17,CASSGLAGVNRAGELFF
TRBJ2-3,once,TRBV4-1,19,CASSRLRISGGQGTDTQYF
TRBJ1-4,-,TRBV18,16,CASSPGSRDRNEKLFF
TRBJ1-4,-,TRBV7-8,17,CASSLHDRAATNEKLFF
TRBJ1-5,-,TRBV15,18,CATSRDRSTGGMHQPQHF
TRBJ1-5,-,TRBV28,12,CASSTGGQPQHF
TRBJ2-3,-,TRBV5-6,14,CASSFLLSTDTQYF
TRBJ1-6,-,TRBV28,16,CASSAPSGTDNSPLHF
TRBJ2-7,-,TRBV14,15,CASSQDRGVGYEQYF